This passage covers 6 T cell receptor beta chains from one sample sequenced in a study of blood T cell repertoires in COVID-19. The table came from immunoSEQ multiplex PCR; TCRdb's copy has only in-frame clones and leaves some out. The sample includes approximately 68,000 clones, around 87% of them seen just once. Sequences were obtained from peripheral blood. Source of these receptors: a man between 45 and 60 years old with active COVID-19.

The rearrangement uses TRBV18 and TRBJ1-3; D unclear. V was cut by 0 bases and J by 0 bases, with 9 bases left in between. The CDR3 has 16 amino acids. Germline V CDR1 and CDR2: KGHSH, LQKENI. CDR3 nucleotide sequence: TGTGCCAGCTCACCACCTGGAGGTAACTCTGGAAACACCATATATTTT. This codes for CASSPPGGNSGNTIYF.

The V gene is TRBV27, the J gene TRBJ2-7; D may be TRBD1 (5 bases). From germline, CDR1 is MNHEY and CDR2 SMNVEV (reference sequence). The CDR3 has 14 residues. V was cut by 4 bases and J by 6 bases, with 16 bases left in between. The CDR3 nucleotides are TGTGCCAGCAGTTCCTTTACAGGAGTGGCCGAGCAGTACTTC. Translated, it gives CASSSFTGVAEQYF.

This chain joins TRBV11-2 and TRBJ2-7; a weak D match, TRBD2 (6 bases). The CDR3 is 14 amino acids. V dropped 5 bases and J dropped 7 bases, with 18 bases sitting between them. Germline CDR1 and CDR2: SGHAT and FQNNGV. CDR3: CASSLGIAAREQYF. In DNA form, the CDR3 reads TGTGCCAGCAGCCTCGGGATAGCGGCCCGGGAGCAGTACTTC.

This clone was detected only a few times. V and J are TRBV5-1 and TRBJ2-2, with TRBD2 identical over 14 bases. This CDR3 spans 17 amino acids. The germline CDR1 and CDR2 sequences are SGHRS and YFSETQ. J gave up 0 bases and V 4 bases, and 2 bases lay outside the gene matches. CDR3 sequence: CASSPGLAGANTGELFF. The CDR3 region has the DNA TGCGCCAGCAGCCCGGGACTAGCGGGGGCGAACACCGGGGAGCTGTTTTTT.

The CDR3 nucleotides are TGTGCCATCAGTGGAGAGGGGGGGATTACTGAAGCTTTCTTT. It codes for CAISGEGGITEAFF. This chain uses TRBV10-3 with TRBJ1-1; weak D call: TRBD1 (6 bases). Looked up from germline, CDR1 is ENHRY and CDR2 is SYGVKD. The V end was cut by 4 bases, the J end by 5 bases, with 14 bases between. This CDR3 contains 14 residues.

This chain connects TRBV4-1 to TRBJ2-5; D remains unclear. The CDR3 has 15 residues. V was pared by 0 bases and J by 5 bases, with 13 bases between. Germline V gives CDR1 MGHRA, CDR2 YSYEKL. CDR3 bases: TGCGCCAGCAGCCAAGACACGACAAGGTGGGAGACCCAGTACTTC. The encoded protein is CASSQDTTRWETQYF.